This T cell receptor beta chain was captured by sequencing in a study of blood T cells in healthy people across ages. The V and J ends lost 10 bases and 2 bases respectively, with 12 bases between them. CDR3 length: 13 residues. Germline CDR1 and CDR2: LNHDA and SQIVND (reference sequence). A remark on this clonotype: No antigen is known for it.

Alongside a J-beta primer mix, a sample-barcoded 5' primer served in a second PCR lasting roughly 6 to 11 cycles. At least 2.5 million CDR3-containing paired-end reads were obtained per sample. TCRdb re-analysed the 5' RACE reads in MiXCR, keeping a single row per CDR3 protein. The table records hundreds of thousands of distinct CDR3 sequences, about 53% of them present only once. Whole-study results and caveats: Older individuals had lower TCR beta diversity per million T cells (the decline was roughly linear). Strongly correlated with naive T cell percentage was TCR beta diversity. The diversity estimates, figures obtained from one million T cells, were considered underestimates.

Sequenced input: blood. The chain employs TRBV19 and TRBJ2-1; tentatively, D is TRBD2 (6 bases). This sequence originates from a man older than 75 in good health. The CDR3 is CATRLAAYNEQFF. The CDR3 coding sequence is TGTGCCACCAGGTTAGCGGCCTACAATGAGCAGTTCTTC.